Below, 2 T cell receptor beta chains from the same sample are listed, as sequenced in a study of OX40 agonist ivuxolimab in advanced cancers. The repertoire was sequenced with immunoSEQ multiplex PCR; TCRdb's copy has only in-frame clones and lacks some. The sample has around 110,000 clones, approximately 89% seen once; the top ten hold about 1.2%. The sequencing used CD4+ or CD8+ T cells sorted from blood, collected in a trial of the OX40 agonist ivuxolimab. Receptors were obtained from an adult with an advanced solid tumor such as melanoma, head and neck, liver or kidney cancer.

V usage is TRBV13 and J usage is TRBJ1-4; 9 positions agree with TRBD1. The CDR3 loop spans 17 amino acids. In germline, CDR1 is PRHDT, CDR2 FYEKMQ (reference sequence). V lost 5 bases to trimming and J lost 5 bases; unmatched junction nucleotides: 12. DNA of the CDR3: TGTGCCAGCAGCCCGCGCCCGTGGGACAGGGAGAATGAAAAACTGTTTTTT. It codes for CASSPRPWDRENEKLFF.

V and J are TRBV7-2 and TRBJ2-3, with 11 bases aligning to TRBD2. This CDR3 region has 16 residues. V trimming: 2 bases; J trimming: 3 bases; junction bases outside the gene matches: 4. In germline, CDR1 is SGHTA, CDR2 FQGNSA. The CDR3 nucleotides are TGTGCCAGCAGCTTATTAGTAGCGGGAGGGACAGATACGCAGTATTTT. It translates to CASSLLVAGGTDTQYF.